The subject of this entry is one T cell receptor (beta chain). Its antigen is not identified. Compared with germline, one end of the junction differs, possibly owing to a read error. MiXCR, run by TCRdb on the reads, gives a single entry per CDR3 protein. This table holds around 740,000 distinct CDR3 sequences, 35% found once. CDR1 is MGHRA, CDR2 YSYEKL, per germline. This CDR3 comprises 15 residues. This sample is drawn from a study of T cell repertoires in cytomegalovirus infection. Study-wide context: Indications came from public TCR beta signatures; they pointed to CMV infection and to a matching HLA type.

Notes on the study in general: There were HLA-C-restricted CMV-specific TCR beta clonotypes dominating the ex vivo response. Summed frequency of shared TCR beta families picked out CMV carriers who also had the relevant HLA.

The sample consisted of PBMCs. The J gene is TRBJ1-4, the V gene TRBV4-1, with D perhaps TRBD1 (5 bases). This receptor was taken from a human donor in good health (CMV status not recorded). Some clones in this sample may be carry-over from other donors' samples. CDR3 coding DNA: TGTGCCAGCAGCCAAGAAGGAAGGGGTAGTGAAAAACTGTTTTTT. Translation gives CASSQEGRGSEKLFF.